The next 10 T cell receptor beta chains were all read from a single sample in a study of cytomegalovirus exposure and HLA in healthy donors. Both 60 Vbeta primers and 13 Jbeta primers went into the PCR. The method was immunoSEQ multiplex PCR; TCRdb's version includes in-frame clones alone and lacks a portion of them. The sample carries more than 80,000 clones, about four fifths recorded once. Sequenced sample: PBMCs. The receptors were gathered from a man aged 50 or older in good health and CMV-seronegative.

The chain joins TRBV30 to TRBJ1-3; 8 bases fit TRBD1. V gave up 5 bases and J gave up 9 bases; unmatched junction bases: 9. Germline lookup yields CDR1 GTSNPN and CDR2 SVGIG (reference sequence). This CDR3 region has 13 residues. The CDR3 loop reads CAWGAGGRGTIYF. CDR3 DNA sequence: TGTGCCTGGGGGGCAGGGGGCAGGGGCACCATATATTTT. Looking up the rest from reference TRBV30 and TRBJ1-3 gives the full variable domain: SQTIHQWPATLVQPVGSPLSLECTVEGTSNPNLYWYRQAAGRGLQLLFYSVGIGQISSEVPQNLSASRPQDRQFILSSKKLLLSDSGFYLCAWGAGGRGTIYFGEGSWLTVV.

The rearrangement links TRBV21-1 to TRBJ2-5; the table's D call, TRBD2, was not checked against the DNA. TRBV21-1 is a pseudogene. The CDR3 is 14 amino acids. CDR3 in amino acids: CASRLAGGQETQYF. Written as DNA, the CDR3 is TGTGCCAGCCGACTAGCGGGGGGACAAGAGACCCAGTACTTC.

The V and J genes are TRBV15 and TRBJ1-4; D is uncertain. The CDR3 extends over 12 amino acids. Germline CDR1 and CDR2: LNHNV and YYDKDF (reference sequence). Trimming stripped 8 bases from V and 17 bases from J, with 21 bases between. The CDR3 loop reads CATQAVPITPFF. CDR3 coding DNA: TGTGCCACCCAGGCCGTCCCCATTACCCCCTTTTTT.

V gene TRBV7-2 combines with J gene TRBJ2-5; tentative D call: TRBD2 (7 bases). There are 14 residues in the CDR3. Germline CDR1 reads SGHTA; CDR2 reads FQGNSA. The germline V and J ends were trimmed by 5 bases and 5 bases, with 15 bases remaining between them. In DNA form, the CDR3 reads TGTGCCAGCAGCCGCCGCGGGGGCGAGGAGACCCAGTACTTC. It specifies CASSRRGGEETQYF. Full variable domain (outside the CDR3, taken from reference TRBV7-2 and TRBJ2-5): GAGVSQSPSNKVTEKGKDVELRCDPISGHTALYWYRQSLGQGLEFLIYFQGNSAPDKSGLPSDRFSAERTGGSVSTLTIQRTQQEDSAVYLCASSRRGGEETQYFGPGTRLLVL.

The chain carries TRBV5-1 and TRBJ2-3; a possible D gene is TRBD1 (6 bases). The ends were cut back, 3 bases at V and 6 bases at J, with 11 bases in the middle. Germline V gene lookup returns CDR1 SGHRS and CDR2 YFSETQ. CDR3 length equals 13 residues. The CDR3 DNA reads TGCGCCAGCAGCTACAGGGCAAGGGATACGCAGTATTTT. Its translation: CASSYRARDTQYF.

V is TRBV7-6 and J is TRBJ2-1; 10 nucleotides align to TRBD1. V shed 1 base, J shed 5 bases, and the junction held 2 bases outside the gene matches. The CDR3 has 15 residues. Germline V CDR1 and CDR2: SGHVS, FNYEAQ. Here the CDR3 reads CASSLGTGGHNEQFF. CDR3 nucleotide sequence: TGTGCCAGCAGCTTAGGGACAGGGGGTCACAATGAGCAGTTCTTC. Combining the CDR3 with reference TRBV7-6 and TRBJ2-1 gives the whole variable domain GAGVSQSPRYKVTKRGQDVALRCDPISGHVSLYWYRQALGQGPEFLTYFNYEAQQDKSGLPNDRFSAERPEGSISTLTIQRTEQRDSAMYRCASSLGTGGHNEQFFGPGTRLTVL.

On this clone itself: The junction departs from germline at one end; a sequencing error may be responsible. The chain has TRBV7-9 and TRBJ1-4; D is perhaps TRBD1 (6 bases). The CDR3 contains 16 residues. CDR1 SEHNR and CDR2 FQNEAQ come from the germline V gene (reference sequence). The CDR3 region has the DNA TGTTCCAGCGTTGGGGAGGGACTCACAGGGAATGAAAAACTGTTTTTT. The encoded protein is CSSVGEGLTGNEKLFF.

The chain employs TRBV5-8 and TRBJ2-5, with D hard to call. V shed 5 bases and J shed 3 bases, with 14 bases lying between them. The CDR3 totals 14 residues. Per germline, CDR1 SGHTS and CDR2 YDEGEE. CDR3 amino acids: CASSPTYMEETQYF. The DNA of the CDR3 is TGTGCCAGCAGTCCGACTTATATGGAAGAGACCCAGTACTTC.

This clone has only a few counts. The V call is TRBV27, the J call TRBJ1-4; 9 bases line up with TRBD1. Germline loops: CDR1 MNHEY, CDR2 SMNVEV (reference sequence). The CDR3 is made up of 16 amino acids. V shed 5 bases and J 4 bases; nucleotides not matched to a gene: 8. The CDR3 region is CASSTGGAIFNEKLFF. As DNA, the CDR3 is TGTGCCAGCAGTACAGGGGGCGCGATCTTTAATGAAAAACTGTTTTTT.

The DNA of the CDR3 is TGTGCCAGCAGCGATCGGGGGGGCAGTCGTAGTGATACGCAGTATTTT. Protein product: CASSDRGGSRSDTQYF. The chain combines TRBV9 with TRBJ2-3; TRBD2 agrees at 8 bases. The CDR3 extends over 16 amino acids. From germline, CDR1 is SGDLS and CDR2 YYNGEE. Germline trimming cut 3 bases from V and 6 bases from J; bases unmatched to any gene: 12.